Listed below are T cell receptor beta chains from one sample, sequenced in a study of response to subunit inactivated influenza vaccine. TCRdb called the RT-PCR reads again in MiXCR, with one record for every CDR3 protein. The sample yields hundreds of thousands of distinct CDR3 sequences, 14% seen once. This specimen consisted of PBMCs from blood, obtained 14 days before vaccination. The receptors were sampled from a man aged 45-65 years who received an inactivated influenza vaccine. CDR3s include the opening cysteine and the closing phenylalanine or tryptophan. A D gene is named only where the DNA matches it firmly. Clone size appears in some rows only: once, few, many, or a class for an expanded clone.

clone size	V gene	D gene	J gene	CDR3 protein	CDR3 DNA
NA	TRBV3-1	NA	TRBJ2-4	CASSNREGNIQYF	TGTGCCAGCAGTAACAGGGAGGGTAACATTCAGTACTTC
few	TRBV28	NA	TRBJ2-7	CASSLSIGLLSAYEQYF	TGTGCCAGCAGTCTCTCCATAGGACTGTTATCCGCCTACGAGCAGTACTTC
NA	TRBV2	NA	TRBJ2-7	CASSDPHRDETYEQYF	TGTGCCAGCAGTGATCCCCACCGGGACGAAACCTACGAGCAGTACTTC
NA	TRBV29-1	TRBD1	TRBJ1-2	CSVRPGTVLHGYTF	TGCAGCGTTCGTCCCGGGACAGTTCTCCATGGCTACACCTTC
few	TRBV12-3/TRBV12-4	NA	TRBJ1-2	CASSRTGYGYGYTF	TGTGCCAGCAGTCGAACAGGGTACGGCTATGGCTACACCTTC
NA	TRBV27	NA	TRBJ1-6	CASSLSDFASPLHF	TGTGCCAGCAGTTTATCCGACTTCGCCTCACCCCTCCACTTT
NA	TRBV10-3	TRBD2	TRBJ2-7	CAISEGGGSYEQYF	TGTGCCATCAGTGAGGGCGGGGGCTCCTACGAGCAGTACTTC
few	TRBV10-3	TRBD1	TRBJ1-2	CATKGLSGGGYTF	TGTGCCACAAAGGGTCTGTCAGGGGGCGGCTACACCTTC
NA	TRBV28	NA	TRBJ2-7	CANSLRVQQYF	TGTGCCAACAGTTTACGGGTCCAGCAGTACTTC
few	TRBV12-3/TRBV12-4	TRBD2	TRBJ2-4	CASSLAASGLAGVGAKNIQYF	TGTGCCAGCAGTTTAGCCGCGTCGGGACTAGCGGGAGTTGGGGCCAAAAACATTCAGTACTTC
NA	TRBV15	TRBD1	TRBJ1-2	CATSRDKRTGANYGYTF	TGTGCCACCAGCAGAGATAAGCGGACAGGGGCAAACTATGGCTACACCTTC
few	TRBV20-1	TRBD2	TRBJ2-2	CSARVQAGGFNTGELFF	TGCAGTGCTAGAGTGCAAGCGGGGGGGTTTAACACCGGGGAGCTGTTTTTT